These 5 T cell receptor beta chains came from one sample sequenced in a study of identical twins. TCRdb reprocessed the 5' RACE reads with MiXCR, giving one entry per CDR3 protein. The sample has some 760,000 distinct CDR3 sequences, over 15% seen once. These data are also associated with another study on T cells expressing NK-cell markers.

The sequenced material came from PBMCs. The origin of the receptors is a woman younger than 35 in good health.

This chain connects TRBV12-5 to TRBJ2-3; D call uncertain. Germline CDR1 is LGHNT and CDR2 is FRNRAP. The CDR3 covers 18 residues. The ends were cut back, 0 bases at V and 0 bases at J, with 16 bases in the middle. CDR3 sequence: CASGLVLPQASSTDTQYF. The CDR3, as DNA: TGTGCTAGTGGTTTGGTACTTCCCCAGGCTTCTAGCACAGATACGCAGTATTTT.

This clonotype occurred a few times. CDR3 amino acids: CASTLQGGDEQFF. CDR3 nucleotide sequence: TGTGCCAGCACCTTACAGGGAGGGGATGAGCAGTTCTTC. The chain uses TRBV3-1 and TRBJ2-1; weak D call: TRBD2 (7 bases). V was pared by 7 bases and J by 8 bases, with 15 bases between. Germline-derived CDR1 and CDR2 are LGHDT and YNNKEL (reference sequence). This CDR3 has 13 residues.

This clonotype occurred a few times. The V and J genes are TRBV20-1 and TRBJ2-2; tentatively, D is TRBD2 (5 bases). Germline V CDR1 and CDR2: DFQATT, SNEGSKA (reference sequence). V lost 3 bases to trimming and J lost 2 bases, with 10 bases between them. CDR3 size: 14 residues. The CDR3 DNA reads as TGCAGTGCTAGGACTATCCTTAACACCGGGGAGCTGTTTTTT. It translates to CSARTILNTGELFF.

This chain links TRBV24-1 with TRBJ2-1; no reliable D call. The germline V gene encodes CDR1 KGHDR and CDR2 SFDVKD. Trimming shortened V by 3 bases and J by 0 bases, and 5 bases separated the two germline ends. This CDR3 region has 14 residues. The CDR3 spells CATSDGDSYNEQFF. The DNA of the CDR3 is TGTGCCACCAGTGATGGGGACTCCTACAATGAGCAGTTCTTC.

The chain combines TRBV9 with TRBJ1-2; TRBD1 matches at 9 bases. V was clipped by 2 bases and J by 7 bases; unmatched bases: 6. This CDR3 is 14 amino acids long. The germline CDR1 and CDR2 sequences are SGDLS and YYNGEE. The CDR3 reads CASSVGWTGAGYTF. CDR3 nucleotides: TGTGCCAGCAGCGTGGGGTGGACAGGGGCTGGCTACACCTTC.